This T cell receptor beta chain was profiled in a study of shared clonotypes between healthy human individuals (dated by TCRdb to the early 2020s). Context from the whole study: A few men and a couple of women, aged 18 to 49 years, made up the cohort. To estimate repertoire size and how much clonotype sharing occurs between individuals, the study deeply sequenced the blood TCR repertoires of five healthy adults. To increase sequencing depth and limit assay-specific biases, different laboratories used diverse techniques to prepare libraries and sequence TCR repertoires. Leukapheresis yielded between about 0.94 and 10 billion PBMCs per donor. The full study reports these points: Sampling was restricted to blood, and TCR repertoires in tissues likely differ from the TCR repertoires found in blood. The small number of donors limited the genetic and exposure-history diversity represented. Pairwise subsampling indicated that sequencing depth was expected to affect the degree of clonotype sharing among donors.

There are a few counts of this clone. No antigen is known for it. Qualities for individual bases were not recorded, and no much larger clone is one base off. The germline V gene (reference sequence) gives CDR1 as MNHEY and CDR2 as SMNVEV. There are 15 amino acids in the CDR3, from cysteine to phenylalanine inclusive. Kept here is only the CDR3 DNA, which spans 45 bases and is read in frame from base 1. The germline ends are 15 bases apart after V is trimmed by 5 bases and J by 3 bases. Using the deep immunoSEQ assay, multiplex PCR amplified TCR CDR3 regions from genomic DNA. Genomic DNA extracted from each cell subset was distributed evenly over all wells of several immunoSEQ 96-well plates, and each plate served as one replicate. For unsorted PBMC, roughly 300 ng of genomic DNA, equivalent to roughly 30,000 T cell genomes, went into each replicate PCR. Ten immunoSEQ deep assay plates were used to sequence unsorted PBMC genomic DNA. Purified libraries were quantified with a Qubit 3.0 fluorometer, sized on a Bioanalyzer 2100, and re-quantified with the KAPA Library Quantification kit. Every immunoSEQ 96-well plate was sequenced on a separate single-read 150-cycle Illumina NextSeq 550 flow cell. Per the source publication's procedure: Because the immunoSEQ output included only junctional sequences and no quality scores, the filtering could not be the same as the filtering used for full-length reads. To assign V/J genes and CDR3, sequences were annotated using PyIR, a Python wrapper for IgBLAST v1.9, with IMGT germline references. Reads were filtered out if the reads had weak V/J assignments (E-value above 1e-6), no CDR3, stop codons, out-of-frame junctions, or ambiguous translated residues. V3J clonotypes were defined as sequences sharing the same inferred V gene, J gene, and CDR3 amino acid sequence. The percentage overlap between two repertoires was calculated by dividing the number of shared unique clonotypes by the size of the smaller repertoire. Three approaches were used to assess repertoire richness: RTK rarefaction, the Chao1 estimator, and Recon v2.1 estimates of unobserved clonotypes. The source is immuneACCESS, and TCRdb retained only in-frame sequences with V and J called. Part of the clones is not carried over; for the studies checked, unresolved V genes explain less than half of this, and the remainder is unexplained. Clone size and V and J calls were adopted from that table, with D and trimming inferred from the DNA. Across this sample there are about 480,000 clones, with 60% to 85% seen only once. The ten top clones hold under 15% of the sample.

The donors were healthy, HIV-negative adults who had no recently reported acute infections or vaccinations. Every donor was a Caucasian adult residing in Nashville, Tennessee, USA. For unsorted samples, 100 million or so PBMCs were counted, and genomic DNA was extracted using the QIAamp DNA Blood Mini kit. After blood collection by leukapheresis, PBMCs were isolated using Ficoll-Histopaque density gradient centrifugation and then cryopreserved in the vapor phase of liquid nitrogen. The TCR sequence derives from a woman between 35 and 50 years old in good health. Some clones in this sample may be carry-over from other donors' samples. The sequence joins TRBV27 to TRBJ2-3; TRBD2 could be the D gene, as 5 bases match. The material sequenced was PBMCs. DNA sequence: TGTGCCAGCAGTACACTAGGGTACGGAACAGATACGCAGTATTTT. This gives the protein CASSTLGYGTDTQYF.